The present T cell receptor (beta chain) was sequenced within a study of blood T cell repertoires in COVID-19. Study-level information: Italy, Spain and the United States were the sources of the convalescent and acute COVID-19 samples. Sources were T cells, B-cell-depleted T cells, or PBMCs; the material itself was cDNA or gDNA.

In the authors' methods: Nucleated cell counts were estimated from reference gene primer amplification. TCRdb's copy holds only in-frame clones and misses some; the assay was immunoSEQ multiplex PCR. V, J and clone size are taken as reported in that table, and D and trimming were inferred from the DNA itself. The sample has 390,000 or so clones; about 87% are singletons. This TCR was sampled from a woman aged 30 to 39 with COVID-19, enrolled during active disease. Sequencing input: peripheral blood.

The CDR3 spells CASSETDGRAYNEQFF. CDR3 bases: TGTGCCAGCAGTGAAACGGACGGCAGGGCCTACAATGAGCAGTTCTTC. The rearrangement links TRBV2 to TRBJ2-1, with D maybe TRBD1 (5 bases). V was trimmed by 2 bases and J by 2 bases, leaving 13 bases between them. The CDR3 runs to 16 residues. Germline CDR1 reads SNHLY; CDR2 reads FYNNEI.